The clone carrying this T cell receptor beta chain was counted between two and nine times. This sample is drawn from a study of blood T cell repertoires in COVID-19. For the study at large: The analysed material was cDNA or gDNA that came from T cells, B-cell-depleted T cells, or PBMCs.

As processed by the authors: Amplification of reference gene primers provided the estimated nucleated cell counts. The data were produced by immunoSEQ multiplex PCR, yet TCRdb's version contains in-frame clones alone and is incomplete. V and J calls and clone size are copied from that table; D and trimming were computed from the DNA. The repertoire holds 110,000 to 150,000 clones, with 80% as singletons. The CDR3 is 16 amino acids. V was cut by 4 bases and J by 5 bases, with 18 bases left in between. CDR1 is SGHNT, CDR2 YYREEE, per germline (reference sequence). This TCR came from a man in his 70s who had recovered from COVID-19. Sequencing input: peripheral blood. The V gene is TRBV5-4, the J gene TRBJ2-2; a possible D gene is TRBD2 (6 bases). The CDR3 spells CASSHGTQRGTGELFF. DNA of the CDR3: TGTGCCAGCAGCCATGGGACTCAACGGGGAACCGGGGAGCTGTTTTTT. Together with reference TRBV5-4 and TRBJ2-2, the CDR3 gives the full variable domain: ETGVTQSPTHLIKTRGQQVTLRCSSQSGHNTVSWYQQALGQGPQFIFQYYREEENGRGNFPPRFSGLQFPNYSSELNVNALELDDSALYLCASSHGTQRGTGELFFGEGSRLTVL.